This T cell receptor beta chain comes out of a study of response to subunit inactivated influenza vaccine. This clonotype showed up many times. Germline-derived CDR1 and CDR2 are SQVTM and ANQGSEA. The CDR3 is 15 residues long. The V and J ends lost 3 bases and 4 bases respectively, with 17 bases between them. TCRdb reprocessed the RT-PCR reads via MiXCR and lists one record per CDR3 protein. The sample holds around 600,000 distinct CDR3 sequences; approximately 10% are singletons and the top ten take roughly 9.6%. The same sample was also studied in work on T cells expressing NK-cell markers. That report adds: 5'RACE template switching with UMIs generated TCR beta cDNA. Whether expanded NKG2C-expressing T cell clones recognize HCMV is unknown.

The material was PBMCs from blood, obtained on the day of vaccination. This receptor was taken from a man aged 45-65 years who received an inactivated influenza vaccine. V and J are TRBV29-1 and TRBJ2-3, with a weak D call TRBD2 (5 bases). CDR3 bases: TGCAGCGTTGATGCGGGTACAATCACGGCAGATACGCAGTATTTT. It codes for CSVDAGTITADTQYF.